These 18 T cell receptor beta chains came from one sample sequenced in a study of pediatric ulcerative colitis. Repertoires were generated with immunoSEQ multiplex PCR, while TCRdb's copy carries only in-frame clones and drops some. The sample comprises 55,000 to 70,000 clones, approximately 87% of which are singletons, and about 1.5% rests with the top ten. The material sequenced was blood. The source is a boy aged 5-17 years who was a control in a study of pediatric ulcerative colitis.

This sequence joins TRBV5-4 and TRBJ2-5; D possibly corresponds to TRBD2 (5 bases). Germline CDR1 SGHNT, CDR2 YYREEE (reference sequence). V was cut by 5 bases and J by 4 bases, with 12 bases left in between. The CDR3 contains 13 residues. The CDR3 sequence is CASSREGGETQYF. DNA for the CDR3: TGTGCCAGCAGTCGCGAGGGTGGAGAGACCCAGTACTTC.

The chain has TRBV28 and TRBJ2-1, with 10 nucleotides matching TRBD2. The V gene's germline CDR1 is MDHEN and CDR2 SYDVKM. The junction had 12 bases not matched to a gene; V was cut back by 2 bases and J by 8 bases. CDR3 length equals 17 residues. The CDR3 DNA reads as TGTGCCAGCAGTTTACCGAGGACTAGCGGACCAACACATGAGCAGTTCTTC. As protein: CASSLPRTSGPTHEQFF.

This clone was seen only a few times. V gene TRBV2 combines with J gene TRBJ1-1; TRBD1 is a possible D gene (5 bases). Trimming took off 6 bases at V and 6 bases at J, with 14 bases between the two ends. The CDR3 length is 13 residues. Germline CDR1 and CDR2: SNHLY and FYNNEI. In DNA form, the CDR3 reads TGTGCCAGCAGATCCCTGGGGGGGGCTGAAGCTTTCTTT. Amino acid sequence: CASRSLGGAEAFF.

The V and J genes are TRBV5-4 and TRBJ1-1, with a possible D match to TRBD1 (6 bases). The CDR3 consists of 14 residues. The V and J ends lost 4 bases and 3 bases respectively, with 13 bases between them. Germline assignment: CDR1 SGHNT and CDR2 YYREEE (reference sequence). CDR3 sequence (DNA): TGTGCCAGCAGCCCGATACAGGGAGACACTGAAGCTTTCTTT. Protein product: CASSPIQGDTEAFF.

The CDR3 protein is CASIPPPGGSYNEQFF. The CDR3 nucleotides are TGTGCCAGCATTCCCCCTCCGGGAGGGTCCTACAATGAGCAGTTCTTC. The chain employs TRBV28 and TRBJ2-1; 8 bases agree with TRBD2. CDR1 and CDR2 (germline): MDHEN, SYDVKM. CDR3 length equals 16 residues. V was clipped by 7 bases and J by 1 base; unmatched bases: 9.

This chain links TRBV19 with TRBJ1-5, with D perhaps TRBD1 (6 bases). Per germline, CDR1 LNHDA and CDR2 SQIVND (reference sequence). Trimming left V 0 bases short and J 7 bases short, with 13 bases between. The CDR3 loop spans 15 amino acids. The CDR3 nucleotides are TGTGCCAGTAGTATAGATCAGGGGTATCGACAGCCCCAGCATTTT. It is translated as CASSIDQGYRQPQHF.

This chain joins TRBV10-2 and TRBJ2-7; D is undetermined. CDR1 and CDR2 from the germline V gene are WSHSY and SAAADI. CDR3 length: 13 amino acids. V was clipped by 6 bases and J by 2 bases, with 11 bases between them. CDR3 amino acids: CASRSTLAYEQYF. CDR3 DNA sequence: TGCGCCAGCAGGTCTACGCTGGCCTACGAGCAGTACTTC.

J is TRBJ1-1 and V is TRBV5-1; D is possibly TRBD1 (6 bases). This CDR3 is built from 13 residues. Looked up from germline, CDR1 is SGHRS and CDR2 is YFSETQ. V lost 0 bases to trimming and J lost 11 bases, with 14 bases between them. CDR3 bases: TGCGCCAGCAGCTTGGGGCAGCGGGGGGCGGCTTTCTTT. Encoded protein: CASSLGQRGAAFF.

This chain uses TRBV5-1 with TRBJ2-3, with D unclear. Per germline, CDR1 SGHRS and CDR2 YFSETQ. With 0 bases removed from V and 4 bases from J, the gap between germline ends came to 12 bases. This CDR3 has 15 amino acids. The CDR3 protein is CASSLGGYSADTQYF. CDR3 nucleotide sequence: TGCGCCAGCAGCTTGGGTGGATACAGCGCAGATACGCAGTATTTT.

The chain carries TRBV5-1 and TRBJ2-7; possible D gene TRBD1, 6 bases. Germline V lookup: CDR1 SGHRS, CDR2 YFSETQ. V was cut by 4 bases and J by 5 bases, with 16 bases left in between. This CDR3 is built from 14 residues. In DNA, the CDR3 is TGCGCCAGCAGCCCGGGGACACCCGGGGACGAGCAGTACTTC. This gives the protein CASSPGTPGDEQYF.

DNA for the CDR3: TGTGCCAGCAGTCTCGGGACCGGGAAGACCCAGTACTTC. Encoded protein: CASSLGTGKTQYF. This chain links TRBV28 with TRBJ2-5; D possibly matches TRBD1 or TRBD2 (5 bases each). CDR1 is MDHEN, CDR2 SYDVKM, per germline. CDR3 size: 13 residues. Trimming shortened V by 5 bases and J by 6 bases, and 13 bases separated the two germline ends.

This clone was found once. V gene TRBV7-2 combines with J gene TRBJ1-1; D gene unclear. The CDR3 consists of 15 residues. Deletions cut 1 base from V and 1 base from J, with 10 bases between. Germline V CDR1 and CDR2: SGHTA, FQGNSA. The chain's CDR3 is CASSLGVGGNTEAFF. CDR3 in DNA: TGTGCCAGCAGCTTAGGGGTCGGAGGGAACACTGAAGCTTTCTTT.

The chain couples TRBV6-1 to TRBJ2-1; TRBD1 aligns across 9 bases. CDR1 is MNHNS, CDR2 SASEGT, per germline. Losses at the gene ends were 3 bases for V and 7 bases for J; bases not matched to a gene: 7. This CDR3 is 15 amino acids long. The CDR3 region is CASSDRTGDANEQFF. CDR3 bases: TGTGCCAGCAGTGACCGGACAGGGGACGCAAATGAGCAGTTCTTC.

The rearrangement joins TRBV2 to TRBJ1-5; D is uncertain. This CDR3 is built from 13 residues. Germline V gene sequence: CDR1 SNHLY, CDR2 FYNNEI. Trimming cost V 2 bases and J 7 bases, with 9 bases left between them. The CDR3 DNA is TGTGCCAGCAGTGAAAGGGCGAACCAGCCCCAGCATTTT. Translating it yields CASSERANQPQHF.

This chain links TRBV19 with TRBJ1-1; 7 nucleotides align to TRBD1. The CDR3 is 14 amino acids. Unmatched junction bases numbered 8, after V lost 1 base and J lost 9 bases. CDR1 and CDR2 from the germline V gene are LNHDA and SQIVND (reference sequence). CDR3 sequence reads: CASSIGSRDSKAFF. The CDR3 DNA sequence: TGTGCCAGTAGTATAGGTTCCCGGGACAGTAAAGCTTTCTTT.

DNA for the CDR3: TGTGCCAGCAGCTTAGCTTGGGACCAGCCCCAGCATTTT. Residues: CASSLAWDQPQHF. This rearrangement joins TRBV11-2 to TRBJ1-5; tentatively, D is TRBD1 (5 bases). V was shortened by 1 base and J by 7 bases, with 8 bases between the two germline ends. This CDR3 is built from 13 residues. Looked up from germline, CDR1 is SGHAT and CDR2 is FQNNGV.

The chain has TRBV23-1 and TRBJ1-4; 7 bases are a match to TRBD1. TRBV23-1 is filed as an ORF, its function uncertain. The V gene end was trimmed by 8 bases and the J gene end by 8 bases; junction bases not matched to a gene: 8. The length of the CDR3 is 13 residues. The CDR3 loop is CASGRDSEEKLFF. DNA for the CDR3: TGCGCCAGCGGTCGGGACAGTGAGGAAAAACTGTTTTTT.

The genes are TRBV6-5 and TRBJ2-3; D is ambiguous. Germline V gene data show CDR1 as MNHEY and CDR2 as SVGAGI. The CDR3 is made up of 14 amino acids. V lost 5 bases and J lost 1, with 10 bases in between. CDR3 in amino acids: CASSPDLGTDTQYF. CDR3 nucleotide sequence: TGTGCCAGCAGTCCGGACCTGGGCACAGATACGCAGTATTTT.